This T cell receptor beta chain emerged from a study of T cells in Graves' hyperthyroidism and ophthalmopathy. General observations from the study: Most clonotypes that expanded in the thyroid above 0.001 also showed up in blood. Ophthalmopathy was predicted by the model a median of approximately 6 months ahead of onset.

Graves' hyperthyroidism was deemed stable absent ophthalmopathy progression within 18 months. PBMCs were obtained from 9.5 to 10 ml fresh peripheral blood. There were TCR beta CDR3 regions amplified from RNA transcripts. Primed by the HTBI set, a first-round RT-PCR was run on the TCR CDR3. Via MiXCR, TCRdb re-called the multiplex PCR reads, giving one row per CDR3 protein. In the table there are approximately 400,000 distinct CDR3 sequences, 15% to 18% of which are singletons. The germline gives CDR1 SSHAT, CDR2 FNYEAQ (reference sequence). This CDR3 spans 13 amino acids. In its sample, this clonotype was seen a few times. Its antigen is unidentified. One junction end does not reproduce the germline sequence, and a read error may be involved.

The J gene is TRBJ2-5, the V gene TRBV7-7; no clear D gene. This clonotype originated in a woman aged 18-29 years with Graves' hyperthyroidism. Sequencing was carried out using blood. This CDR3 is CASSSRFQETQYF. The DNA for the CDR3 is TGTGCTAGCAGCTCAAGATTTCAAGAGACCCAGTACTTC. The whole variable domain, filled in from reference TRBV7-7 and TRBJ2-5, reads GAGVSQSPRYKVTKRGQDVTLRCDPISSHATLYWYQQALGQGPEFLTYFNYEAQPDKSGLPSDRFSAERPEGSISTLTIQRTEQRDSAMYRCASSSRFQETQYFGPGTRLLVL.